This T cell receptor beta chain was documented in a study of CD4 T cells in relation to SARS-CoV-2 and coronaviruses. Whole-study context: TCR beta CDR3s were sequenced after approximately ten-day antigen culture of PBMCs.

Repertoires were generated with immunoSEQ multiplex PCR, while TCRdb's copy carries only in-frame clones and drops some. This repertoire shows approximately 18,000 clones, about 79% found once; its top ten account for roughly 11%. The unexposed donors gave CD4+ T cells in 2011-2018, prior to COVID-19. The cells were cultured for approximately 10 days before CD4+ T cells were isolated. Unexposed-donor CD4+ T cells were probed with SARS-CoV-2 S/N and four cold-coronavirus spikes, cells permitting. Each well had two million PBMCs in about 5% human AB serum with IL-2. V lost 5 bases, J lost 0 bases, and 11 bases lay in between. This CDR3 is built from 14 residues. In germline, CDR1 is SGHAT, CDR2 FQNNGV. Concerning this clone: The antigen remains undetermined.

Study-level results: The cross-reactivity analysis covered only spike protein, not other viral proteins.

The TCR was taken from a human donor in good health. Sequenced input: CD4+ T cells from PBMCs, cultured in vitro. The chain carries TRBV11-2 and TRBJ2-7; unclear D gene. The CDR3, as DNA: TGTGCCAGCAGCCAGATGGCCAGCTCCTACGAGCAGTACTTC. Protein: CASSQMASSYEQYF.